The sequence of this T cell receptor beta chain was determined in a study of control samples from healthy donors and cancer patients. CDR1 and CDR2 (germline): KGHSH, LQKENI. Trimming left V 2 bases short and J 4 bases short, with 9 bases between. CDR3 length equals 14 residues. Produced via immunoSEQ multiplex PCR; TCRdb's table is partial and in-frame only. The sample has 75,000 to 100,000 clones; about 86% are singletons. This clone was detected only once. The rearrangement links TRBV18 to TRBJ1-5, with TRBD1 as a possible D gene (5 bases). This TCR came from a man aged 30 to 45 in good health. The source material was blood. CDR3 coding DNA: TGTGCCAGCTCACCATACTCAGGGAATCAGCCCCAGCATTTT. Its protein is CASSPYSGNQPQHF.